The TCR beta chain under discussion was sequenced for a study of PD-1 blockade in classical Hodgkin lymphoma. Study-level points and caveats: The CD4+ diversity rise by C4D1 was clearest in complete responders.

Germline CDR1 SGHRS, CDR2 YFSETQ. This CDR3 has 12 residues. The V and J ends lost 5 bases and 10 bases respectively, with 13 bases between them. On this clone: Its specificity is not known.

The assay was immunoSEQ multiplex PCR, and TCRdb's table has in-frame clones only and misses some. The data hold roughly 100,000 clones, with about 92% observed a single time. Time point specified: cycle 4 day 1 (C4D1), after less than 7 weeks of nivolumab. Every one of the patients relapsed after autologous stem cell transplantation (brentuximab vedotin exposure was variable). The material was peripheral blood mononuclear cells (PBMCs), obtained before the fourth cycle of nivolumab. The chain has TRBV5-1 and TRBJ2-1; no definite D call. The source of this sequence is a human donor with classical Hodgkin lymphoma. The CDR3 sequence: CASSSILEEQFF. The CDR3 coding sequence is TGCGCCAGCAGTTCTATTTTGGAGGAGCAGTTCTTC.